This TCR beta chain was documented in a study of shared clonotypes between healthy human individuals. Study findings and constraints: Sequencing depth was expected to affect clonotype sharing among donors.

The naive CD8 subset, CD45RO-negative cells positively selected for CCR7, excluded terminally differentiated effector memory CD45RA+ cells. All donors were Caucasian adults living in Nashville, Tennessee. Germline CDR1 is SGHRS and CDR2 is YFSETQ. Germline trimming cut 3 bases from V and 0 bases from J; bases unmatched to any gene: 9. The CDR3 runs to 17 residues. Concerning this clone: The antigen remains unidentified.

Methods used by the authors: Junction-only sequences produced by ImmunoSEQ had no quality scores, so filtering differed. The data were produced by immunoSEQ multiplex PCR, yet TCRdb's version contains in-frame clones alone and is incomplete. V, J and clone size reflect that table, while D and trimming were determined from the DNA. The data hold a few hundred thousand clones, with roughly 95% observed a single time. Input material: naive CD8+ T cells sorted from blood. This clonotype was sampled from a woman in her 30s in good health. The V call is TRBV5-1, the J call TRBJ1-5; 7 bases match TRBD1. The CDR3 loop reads CASSYRDRPYSNQPQHF. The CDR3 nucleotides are TGCGCCAGCAGCTACCGGGACAGACCGTATAGCAATCAGCCCCAGCATTTT.